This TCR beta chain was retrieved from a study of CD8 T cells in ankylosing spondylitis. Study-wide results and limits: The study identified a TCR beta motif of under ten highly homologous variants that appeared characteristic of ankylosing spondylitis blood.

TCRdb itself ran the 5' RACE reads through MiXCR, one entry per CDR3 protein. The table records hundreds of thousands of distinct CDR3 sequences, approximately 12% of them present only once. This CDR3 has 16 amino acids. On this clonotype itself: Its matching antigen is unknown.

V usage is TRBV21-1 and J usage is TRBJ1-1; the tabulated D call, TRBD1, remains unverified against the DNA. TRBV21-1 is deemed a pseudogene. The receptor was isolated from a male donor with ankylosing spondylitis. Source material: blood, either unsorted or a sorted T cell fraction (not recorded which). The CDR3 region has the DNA TGTGCCAGCACCCTGAAAGCCAAACCATTGAACACTGAAGCTTTCTTT. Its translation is CASTLKAKPLNTEAFF.